Listed here are 25 T cell receptor beta chains from one sample, sequenced in a study of beta chain features in type 1 diabetes. Reverse transcribing all isolated RNA meant expressed TCRB transcripts were sequenced. Sequencing used immunoSEQ multiplex PCR; TCRdb keeps in-frame clones, though not all of them. The sample yields about 150,000 clones, 11% seen once. The sample was central memory CD4+ T cells from blood. Source of these receptors: a man aged 18-30 years in good health.

This chain uses TRBV28 with TRBJ2-1, with D perhaps matching TRBD2 (6 bases). The CDR3 spans 14 residues. Germline CDR1 reads MDHEN; CDR2 reads SYDVKM. Trimming stripped 5 bases from V and 1 base from J, with 9 bases between. The CDR3 loop is CASSGAGSYNEQFF. CDR3 DNA: TGTGCCAGCAGTGGGGCGGGATCCTACAATGAGCAGTTCTTC. The whole variable domain, remainder taken from reference TRBV28 and TRBJ2-1, is DVKVTQSSRYLVKRTGEKVFLECVQDMDHENMFWYRQDPGLGLRLIYFSYDVKMKEKGDIPEGYSVSREKKERFSLILESASTNQTSMYLCASSGAGSYNEQFFGPGTRLTVL.

The rearrangement uses TRBV5-4 and TRBJ2-2; 8 bases line up with TRBD1. Looked up from germline, CDR1 is SGHNT and CDR2 is YYREEE (reference sequence). This CDR3 has 15 residues. Trimming removed 4 bases from V and 3 bases from J; junction bases left unmatched: 5. The CDR3 sequence: CASSRGQGDTGELFF. In nucleotides, the CDR3 is TGTGCCAGCAGCCGCGGACAGGGTGACACCGGGGAGCTGTTTTTT.

A few counts support this clone. The CDR3 coding sequence is TGCGCCAGCAGCTTCCAGCGGGGGAGTAAAGGGGAGGATGAGCAGTTCTTC. It specifies CASSFQRGSKGEDEQFF. The chain employs TRBV5-1 and TRBJ2-1, with 8 bases aligning to TRBD2. Germline CDR1 and CDR2: SGHRS and YFSETQ. CDR3 length: 17 amino acids. With 2 bases clipped from V and 8 bases from J, the junction kept 15 bases outside the gene matches.

The chain has TRBV30 and TRBJ2-7; TRBD1 matches 7 bases. Germline loops: CDR1 GTSNPN, CDR2 SVGIG (reference sequence). The length of the CDR3 is 12 residues. V shed 0 bases and J 6 bases; nucleotides not matched to a gene: 2. CDR3 in amino acids: CAWSVSGGEQYF. CDR3 nucleotides: TGTGCCTGGAGTGTCTCAGGGGGCGAGCAGTACTTC.

This clone was observed many times. This chain joins TRBV5-4 and TRBJ1-2; D remains unclear. The germline gives CDR1 SGHNT, CDR2 YYREEE (reference sequence). CDR3 length equals 15 residues. Trimming stripped 4 bases from V and 6 bases from J, with 19 bases between. The CDR3 is CASSVRSGGGDGYTF. As DNA, the CDR3 is TGTGCCAGCAGCGTGCGCAGCGGAGGTGGAGATGGCTACACCTTC. The whole variable domain, remainder taken from reference TRBV5-4 and TRBJ1-2, is ETGVTQSPTHLIKTRGQQVTLRCSSQSGHNTVSWYQQALGQGPQFIFQYYREEENGRGNFPPRFSGLQFPNYSSELNVNALELDDSALYLCASSVRSGGGDGYTFGSGTRLTVV.

The rearrangement joins TRBV27 to TRBJ1-6, with 8 bases that match TRBD1. Germline V lookup: CDR1 MNHEY, CDR2 SMNVEV (reference sequence). The CDR3 has 15 amino acids. Losses at the gene ends were 6 bases for V and 1 base for J; bases not matched to a gene: 2. The CDR3 bases are TGTGCCAGCAGGACAGGGGAATCCTATAATTCACCCCTCCACTTT. It translates to CASRTGESYNSPLHF.

The gene calls are TRBV9 and TRBJ2-3, with D perhaps TRBD2 (6 bases). CDR3 length: 16 amino acids. With 0 bases removed from V and 2 bases from J, the gap between germline ends came to 13 bases. Per germline, CDR1 SGDLS and CDR2 YYNGEE. The CDR3 coding sequence is TGTGCCAGCAGCGTAGACACTAGCCGGTCCACAGATACGCAGTATTTT. Translated, it gives CASSVDTSRSTDTQYF. The variable domain in full, with the rest retrieved from reference TRBV9 and TRBJ2-3, is DSGVTQTPKHLITATGQRVTLRCSPRSGDLSVYWYQQSLDQGLQFLIQYYNGEERAKGNILERFSAQQFPDLHSELNLSSLELGDSALYFCASSVDTSRSTDTQYFGPGTRLTVL.

This clone was seen a few times. This chain links TRBV7-2 with TRBJ2-2, with TRBD1 matching over 10 bases. The CDR3 sequence is 15 residues long. In germline, CDR1 is SGHTA, CDR2 FQGNSA. V trimming: 5 bases; J trimming: 6 bases; junction bases outside the gene matches: 6. The CDR3 reads CASSGDRGRSGELFF. CDR3 in DNA: TGTGCCAGCAGCGGGGACAGGGGACGTTCCGGGGAGCTGTTTTTT.

This clone has a count of ten or more. J is TRBJ2-7 and V is TRBV5-1, with TRBD2 identical over 12 bases. Per the germline V gene, CDR1 is SGHRS and CDR2 is YFSETQ. V dropped 4 bases and J dropped 5; count of bases not matched to a gene: 4. The CDR3 totals 14 residues. In DNA, the CDR3 is TGCGCCAGCAGCCAGGGACTAGCGGGCAACGAGCAGTACTTC. It codes for CASSQGLAGNEQYF.

This clone was counted between two and nine times. The CDR3 reads CSSSDRGVRGNTEAFF. CDR3 coding DNA: TGCAGCTCCTCCGACAGGGGTGTTCGGGGGAACACTGAAGCTTTCTTT. V and J are TRBV29-1 and TRBJ1-1; 8 positions agree with TRBD1. V lost 8 bases and J lost 1; bases outside the gene matches: 15. Looked up from germline, CDR1 is SQVTM and CDR2 is ANQGSEA. CDR3 length: 16 amino acids. Together with reference TRBV29-1 and TRBJ1-1, the CDR3 gives the full variable domain: SAVISQKPSRDICQRGTSLTIQCQVDSQVTMMFWYRQQPGQSLTLIATANQGSEATYESGFVIDKFPISRPNLTFSTLTVSNMSPEDSSIYLCSSSDRGVRGNTEAFFGQGTRLTVV.

This clone was observed at least ten times. The chain carries TRBV10-3 and TRBJ1-5; D not resolved. Deletions cut 3 bases from V and 0 bases from J, with 9 bases between. CDR3 length: 15 amino acids. The germline CDR1 and CDR2 sequences are ENHRY and SYGVKD. The CDR3, as DNA: TGTGCCATCAGTGAAGGAGTTAATAGCAATCAGCCCCAGCATTTT. Amino acids: CAISEGVNSNQPQHF.

This clone turned up a few times. This rearrangement joins TRBV30 to TRBJ1-2; D is unclear. The V end lost 2 bases, the J end lost 8 bases, and 15 bases lay between the germline ends. This CDR3 region has 13 residues. Germline V gene sequence: CDR1 GTSNPN, CDR2 SVGIG (reference sequence). The CDR3 region is CAWSKAATMGYTF. CDR3 bases: TGTGCCTGGAGTAAGGCAGCCACTATGGGCTACACCTTC.

This clone was recorded a few times. The sample holds other DNA sequences that translate to the same CDR3. The chain combines TRBV29-1 with TRBJ1-1, with TRBD1 matching 7 bases. Trimming at V came to 0 bases and at J to 9 bases, leaving 13 bases not matched to a gene. CDR1 is SQVTM, CDR2 ANQGSEA, per germline. This CDR3 is built from 15 residues. The CDR3 here is CSVEDGLTGRRKAFF. The CDR3, as DNA: TGCAGCGTTGAAGATGGGCTGACAGGGAGAAGAAAAGCTTTCTTT.

The rearrangement joins TRBV14 to TRBJ1-1; no firm D call. This CDR3 is built from 14 residues. Germline V gives CDR1 SGHDN, CDR2 FVKESK. Trimming stripped 4 bases from V and 1 base from J, with 10 bases between. CDR3 protein: CASSRREGNTEAFF. The CDR3 bases are TGTGCCAGCAGCCGCAGAGAGGGGAACACTGAAGCTTTCTTT.

The V and J genes are TRBV27 and TRBJ2-1; a weak D match, TRBD2 (7 bases). Germline CDR1 reads MNHEY; CDR2 reads SMNVEV (reference sequence). The CDR3 loop spans 15 amino acids. V was cut by 3 bases and J by 2 bases, with 11 bases left in between. Here the CDR3 DNA reads TGTGCCAGCAGTTTTCGAGGGGGGGCCTACAATGAGCAGTTCTTC. Protein sequence: CASSFRGGAYNEQFF.

The chain carries TRBV11-3 and TRBJ2-7; TRBD2 might be the D (6 bases). Germline CDR1 reads SGHNT; CDR2 reads YENEEA. Between the trimmed V and J ends, which lost 5 bases and 5 bases, there was a span of 19 bases. The CDR3 has 15 residues. CDR3 amino acids: CASSHRDSRGDEQYF. The CDR3, as DNA: TGTGCCAGCAGCCACCGGGACTCCCGTGGAGACGAGCAGTACTTC.

This clone was seen a few times. The rearrangement uses TRBV28 and TRBJ2-1; 8 bases agree with TRBD2. Germline CDR1 reads MDHEN; CDR2 reads SYDVKM. The trim removed 5 bases at V and 5 bases at J, leaving 8 bases unmatched. The CDR3 has 15 amino acids. The CDR3 protein is CASSPPRGGNNEQFF. DNA of the CDR3: TGTGCCAGCAGTCCACCCCGCGGGGGGAACAATGAGCAGTTCTTC. The entire variable domain, with the rest obtained from reference TRBV28 and TRBJ2-1, is as follows: DVKVTQSSRYLVKRTGEKVFLECVQDMDHENMFWYRQDPGLGLRLIYFSYDVKMKEKGDIPEGYSVSREKKERFSLILESASTNQTSMYLCASSPPRGGNNEQFFGPGTRLTVL.

The chain is built from TRBV5-6 and TRBJ2-7; D remains unclear. The CDR3 consists of 14 residues. Per the germline V gene, CDR1 is SGHDT and CDR2 is YYEEEE. V gave up 4 bases and J gave up 5 bases, with 16 bases separating them. CDR3 loop: CASSPGQLFNEQYF. The CDR3 nucleotides are TGTGCCAGCAGCCCCGGGCAGTTGTTCAACGAGCAGTACTTC.

The genes are TRBV27 and TRBJ2-7; 7 bases are a match to TRBD1. This CDR3 has 14 residues. V gave up 6 bases and J gave up 5 bases; unmatched junction bases: 10. Looked up from germline, CDR1 is MNHEY and CDR2 is SMNVEV (reference sequence). CDR3 protein: CASSRQGAWNEQYF. The CDR3, as DNA: TGTGCCAGCAGCAGACAGGGTGCTTGGAACGAGCAGTACTTC.

This sequence joins TRBV5-1 and TRBJ1-2; unclear D gene. Germline CDR1 and CDR2: SGHRS and YFSETQ. Deletions cut 1 base from V and 8 bases from J, with 12 bases between. CDR3 size: 13 residues. CDR3 nucleotide sequence: TGCGCCAGCAGCTTGTTGGCGGACGGAGGCTACACCTTC. Translation: CASSLLADGGYTF.

The CDR3 sequence: CASSQDRVYEQFF. The CDR3 nucleotides are TGCGCCAGCAGCCAGGATAGGGTTTATGAGCAGTTCTTC. The chain links TRBV4-3 to TRBJ2-1; no clear D. V lost 3 bases and J 8 bases, leaving 11 bases between the germline ends. The CDR3 covers 13 residues. Germline V lookup: CDR1 LGHNA, CDR2 YSLEER.

The V and J genes are TRBV30 and TRBJ2-7; a weak D match, TRBD1 (6 bases). V lost 5 bases to trimming and J lost 3 bases, with 17 bases between them. Germline CDR1 and CDR2: GTSNPN and SVGIG (reference sequence). The CDR3 sequence is 14 residues long. CDR3 DNA sequence: TGTGCCTGGGGTTCTATTTTACAGGGCTACGAGCAGTACTTC. Residues: CAWGSILQGYEQYF.

J is TRBJ2-3 and V is TRBV27; D possibly matches TRBD1 or TRBD2 (5 bases each). V was trimmed by 7 bases and J by 3 bases, leaving 17 bases between them. In germline, CDR1 is MNHEY, CDR2 SMNVEV (reference sequence). There are 15 residues in the CDR3. The CDR3 DNA follows: TGTGCCAGCACCCGAGGGGACCGCAAGACAGATACGCAGTATTTT. Protein sequence: CASTRGDRKTDTQYF.

This clone was picked up a small number of times. The chain is built from TRBV13 and TRBJ2-3; TRBD1 matches at 8 bases. CDR3 length: 19 residues. Unmatched junction bases numbered 16, after V lost 5 bases and J lost 0 bases. From germline, CDR1 is PRHDT and CDR2 FYEKMQ (reference sequence). CDR3 protein: CASSPWTGNIKASTDTQYF. In DNA form, the CDR3 reads TGTGCCAGCAGCCCGTGGACAGGGAACATTAAAGCTAGCACAGATACGCAGTATTTT.

The sample holds a few counts of this clone. The chain joins TRBV28 to TRBJ1-2, with a possible D match to TRBD1 (6 bases). CDR3 length: 13 residues. V lost 7 bases to trimming and J lost 5 bases, with 14 bases between them. Germline-derived CDR1 and CDR2 are MDHEN and SYDVKM. The CDR3 loop is CASTPQGIYGYTF. For the CDR3, the DNA is TGTGCCAGCACCCCACAGGGTATATATGGCTACACCTTC.